This T cell receptor beta chain was recovered during a study of OX40 agonist ivuxolimab in advanced cancers. This clone appeared a few times. What it binds is not known. TCRdb's table, derived via immunoSEQ multiplex PCR, lists solely in-frame clones and lacks some. The repertoire holds 66,000 or so clones, with 85% as singletons. Findings and limits, study-wide: Relative to CD4+, CD8+ T cells held more expanded clones on average.

This CDR3 spans 14 amino acids. CDR1 and CDR2 from the germline V gene are SGHTA and FQGNSA. The V gene lost 8 bases and the J gene lost 10 bases, with 18 bases spanning the gap. The material was CD4+ or CD8+ T cells sorted from blood, obtained in a trial of the OX40 agonist ivuxolimab. This TCR was sampled from an adult with an advanced solid tumor such as melanoma, head and neck, liver or kidney cancer. The chain links TRBV7-2 to TRBJ1-6; D may be TRBD1 (5 bases). DNA for the CDR3: TGTGCCAGCGTTCTCGGGGGGGTCGGCTCACCCCTCCACTTT. Translation gives CASVLGGVGSPLHF.